Shown below are 2 T cell receptor beta chains from a single sample sequenced in a study of T cells in Graves' hyperthyroidism and ophthalmopathy. Researchers took RNA transcripts and amplified the TCR beta CDR3 regions from them. RT-PCR in the first round (using the HTBI primer set) targeted the TCR CDR3. Each CDR3 protein gets one entry after TCRdb re-called the multiplex PCR reads with MiXCR. The sample consists of approximately 400,000 distinct CDR3 sequences, 15% to 17% of them appearing once. Sequenced: blood. The source of these receptors is a woman under 30 with Graves' hyperthyroidism.

This clonotype occurred many times. This sequence joins TRBV7-2 and TRBJ2-1; TRBD2 aligns across 8 bases. This CDR3 region has 16 residues. V trimming: 4 bases; J trimming: 2 bases; junction bases outside the gene matches: 7. CDR1 and CDR2 from the germline V gene are SGHTA and FQGNSA. CDR3: CASSSASGWTYNEQFF. CDR3 DNA: TGTGCCAGCAGCTCCGCTAGCGGGTGGACCTACAATGAGCAGTTCTTC.

On this clonotype: This sequence may be a read error, since a much larger clone differs from it by one base. The chain combines TRBV20-1 with TRBJ2-7; perhaps TRBD1 as D (6 bases). The V end lost 1 base, the J end lost 1 base, and 20 bases lay between the germline ends. The CDR3 has 17 amino acids. The germline V gene has CDR1 DFQATT and CDR2 SNEGSKA (reference sequence). In DNA form, the CDR3 reads TGCAGTGCTAGAGCACAGGGACACGGGGCTGATTCCTACGAGCAGTACTTC. Protein product: CSARAQGHGADSYEQYF.